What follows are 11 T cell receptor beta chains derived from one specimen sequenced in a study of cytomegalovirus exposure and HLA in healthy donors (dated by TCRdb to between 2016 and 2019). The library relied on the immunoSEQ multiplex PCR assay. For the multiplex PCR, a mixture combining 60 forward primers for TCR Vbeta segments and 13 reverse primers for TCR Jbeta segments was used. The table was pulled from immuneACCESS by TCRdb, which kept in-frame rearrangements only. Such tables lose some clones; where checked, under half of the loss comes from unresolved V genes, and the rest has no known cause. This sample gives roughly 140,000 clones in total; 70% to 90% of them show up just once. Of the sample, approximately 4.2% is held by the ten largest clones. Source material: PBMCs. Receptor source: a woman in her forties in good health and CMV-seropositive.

CDR3 sequence (DNA): TGTGCCAGTCAAGCGGGGACTCCAGAAAAGAAGCAGTACTTC. Its protein is CASQAGTPEKKQYF. This rearrangement joins TRBV27 to TRBJ2-5; 7 bases fit TRBD2. V trimming: 9 bases; J trimming: 11 bases; junction bases outside the gene matches: 18. The CDR3 has 14 residues. Germline CDR1 MNHEY, CDR2 SMNVEV (reference sequence).

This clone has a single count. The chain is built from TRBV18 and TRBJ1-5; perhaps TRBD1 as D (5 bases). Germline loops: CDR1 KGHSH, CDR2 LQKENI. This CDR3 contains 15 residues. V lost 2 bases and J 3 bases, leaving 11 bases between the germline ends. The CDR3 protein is CASSPGAPFNQPQHF. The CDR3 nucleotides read TGTGCCAGCTCACCAGGGGCCCCGTTCAATCAGCCCCAGCATTTT.

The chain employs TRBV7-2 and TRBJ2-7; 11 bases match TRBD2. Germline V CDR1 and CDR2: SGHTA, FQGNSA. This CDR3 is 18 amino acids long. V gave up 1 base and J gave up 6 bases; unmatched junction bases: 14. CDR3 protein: CASSLGLAGGNTAPEQYF. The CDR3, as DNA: TGTGCCAGCAGCTTAGGGCTAGCGGGAGGAAACACCGCTCCCGAGCAGTACTTC.

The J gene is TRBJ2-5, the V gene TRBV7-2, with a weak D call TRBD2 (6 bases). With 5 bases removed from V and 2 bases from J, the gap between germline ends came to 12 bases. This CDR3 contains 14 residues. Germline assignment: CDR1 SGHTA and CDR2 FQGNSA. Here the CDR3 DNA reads TGTGCCAGCAGCGGCGGGACTCGTCAAGAGACCCAGTACTTC. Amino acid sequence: CASSGGTRQETQYF.

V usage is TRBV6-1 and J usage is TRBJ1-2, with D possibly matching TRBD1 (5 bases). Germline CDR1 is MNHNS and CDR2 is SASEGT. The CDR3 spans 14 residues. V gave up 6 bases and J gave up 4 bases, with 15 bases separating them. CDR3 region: CASSPDSLLYGYTF. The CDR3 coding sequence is TGTGCCAGCAGCCCAGACAGTCTGCTCTATGGCTACACCTTC.

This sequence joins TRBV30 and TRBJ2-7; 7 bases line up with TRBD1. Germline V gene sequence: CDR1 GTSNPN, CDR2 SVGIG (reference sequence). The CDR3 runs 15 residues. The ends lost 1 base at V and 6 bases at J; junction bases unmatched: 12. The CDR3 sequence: CAWSATDRAKGEQYF. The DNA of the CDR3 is TGTGCCTGGAGTGCGACCGACAGGGCGAAGGGCGAGCAGTACTTC.

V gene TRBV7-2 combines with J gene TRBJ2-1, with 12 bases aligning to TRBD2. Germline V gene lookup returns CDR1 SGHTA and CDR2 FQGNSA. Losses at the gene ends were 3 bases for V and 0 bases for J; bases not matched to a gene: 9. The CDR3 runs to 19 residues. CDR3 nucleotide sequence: TGTGCCAGCAGCTTGAGGCTAGCGGGGGGGTTGAGCTCCTACAATGAGCAGTTCTTC. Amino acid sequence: CASSLRLAGGLSSYNEQFF.

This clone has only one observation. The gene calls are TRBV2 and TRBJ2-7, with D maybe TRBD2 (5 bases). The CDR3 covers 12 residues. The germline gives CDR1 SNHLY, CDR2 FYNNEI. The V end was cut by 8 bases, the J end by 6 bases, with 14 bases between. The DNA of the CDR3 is TGTGCCAGCCGGTCACTAGACCTCGAGCAGTACTTC. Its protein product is CASRSLDLEQYF.

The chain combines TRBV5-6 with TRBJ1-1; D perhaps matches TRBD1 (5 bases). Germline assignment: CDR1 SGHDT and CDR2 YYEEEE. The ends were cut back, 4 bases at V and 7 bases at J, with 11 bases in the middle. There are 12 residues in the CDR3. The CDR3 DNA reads TGTGCCAGCAGCCCCACGGGGGGTGAAGCTTTCTTT. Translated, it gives CASSPTGGEAFF.

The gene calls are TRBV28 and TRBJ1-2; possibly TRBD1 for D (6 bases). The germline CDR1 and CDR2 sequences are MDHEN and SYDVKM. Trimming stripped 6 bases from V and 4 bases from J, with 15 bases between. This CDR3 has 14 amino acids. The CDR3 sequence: CASRGRDTSYGYTF. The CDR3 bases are TGTGCCAGCAGGGGGAGGGACACCTCCTATGGCTACACCTTC.

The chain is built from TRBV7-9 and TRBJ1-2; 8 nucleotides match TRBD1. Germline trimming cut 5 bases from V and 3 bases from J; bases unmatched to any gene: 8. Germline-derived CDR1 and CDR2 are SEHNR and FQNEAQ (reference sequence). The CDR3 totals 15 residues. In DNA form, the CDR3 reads TGTGCCAGCAGCACAACCGGGACAGGAGACTATGGCTACACCTTC. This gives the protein CASSTTGTGDYGYTF.